A selection of T cell receptor beta chains follows, all from one sample in a study of T cells after yellow fever vaccination. TCRdb analysed the 5' RACE reads with MiXCR anew, one entry per CDR3 protein. The sample consists of around 250,000 distinct CDR3 sequences, 6% to 7.5% of them appearing once. Sequencing used CD4+ T cells sorted from PBMCs, obtained 15 days after the yellow fever booster vaccination. Receptors were obtained from a man aged 25-45 years who received the YFV17D yellow fever vaccine. The conserved cysteine and the conserved F or W are not part of the CDR3 here. The order of the fields is V gene, J gene, CDR3 protein.

V: TRBV11-2; J: TRBJ2-1; CDR3: ASSPAEGGEQF
V: TRBV9; J: TRBJ2-3; CDR3: ASSLRLAANGDTQY
V: TRBV19; J: TRBJ1-4; CDR3: AIITWGDRGPSGPNEKLF
V: TRBV6-1; J: TRBJ2-6; CDR3: ASTERGVSGANVLT
V: TRBV7-2; J: TRBJ2-3; CDR3: ASSTGLTDTQY
V: TRBV5-1; J: TRBJ2-1; CDR3: ASSPDNRNEQF
V: TRBV25-1; J: TRBJ2-3; CDR3: ASSALGTQY
V: TRBV9; J: TRBJ2-2; CDR3: ASMNGPTGELF
V: TRBV5-1; J: TRBJ2-7; CDR3: ASKIHPQGGTYEQY
V: TRBV15; J: TRBJ2-3; CDR3: ATSTNRRGGNIDTQY
V: TRBV7-9; J: TRBJ2-7; CDR3: VSELDSRPY
V: TRBV6-2/TRBV6-3; J: TRBJ2-7; CDR3: ASSYPGSYEQY
V: TRBV20-1; J: TRBJ2-7; CDR3: SARTTGVIYEQY
V: TRBV29-1; J: TRBJ2-7; CDR3: SVTDSYYEQY
V: TRBV19; J: TRBJ2-1; CDR3: ASSTPGLAVSNEQF
V: TRBV11-3; J: TRBJ2-4; CDR3: ASSLDGQGNIQY
V: TRBV4-3; J: TRBJ2-2; CDR3: ASKASGSDTGELF
V: TRBV6-5; J: TRBJ1-6; CDR3: ASSYSLEGNSPLH
V: TRBV6-2/TRBV6-3; J: TRBJ2-1; CDR3: ASSYLASSYNEQF
V: TRBV5-4; J: TRBJ2-1; CDR3: ASSLFGTGVNEQF
V: TRBV2; J: TRBJ2-1; CDR3: ASRGQYNEQF
V: TRBV7-6; J: TRBJ2-5; CDR3: ASSFPTKETQY
V: TRBV5-5; J: TRBJ2-1; CDR3: ASSLAGGPPMGNEQF
V: TRBV7-2; J: TRBJ2-3; CDR3: ASSSRGDTQY
V: TRBV5-6; J: TRBJ2-3; CDR3: ASSFALGEREADTQY
V: TRBV12-3/TRBV12-4; J: TRBJ1-1; CDR3: ASSDRGTAF
V: TRBV15; J: TRBJ1-1; CDR3: ATSRDRGDGGNTEAF
V: TRBV14; J: TRBJ1-1; CDR3: ASSQGTGLLNTEAF
V: TRBV5-1; J: TRBJ2-3; CDR3: ASSLAGIFTDTQY